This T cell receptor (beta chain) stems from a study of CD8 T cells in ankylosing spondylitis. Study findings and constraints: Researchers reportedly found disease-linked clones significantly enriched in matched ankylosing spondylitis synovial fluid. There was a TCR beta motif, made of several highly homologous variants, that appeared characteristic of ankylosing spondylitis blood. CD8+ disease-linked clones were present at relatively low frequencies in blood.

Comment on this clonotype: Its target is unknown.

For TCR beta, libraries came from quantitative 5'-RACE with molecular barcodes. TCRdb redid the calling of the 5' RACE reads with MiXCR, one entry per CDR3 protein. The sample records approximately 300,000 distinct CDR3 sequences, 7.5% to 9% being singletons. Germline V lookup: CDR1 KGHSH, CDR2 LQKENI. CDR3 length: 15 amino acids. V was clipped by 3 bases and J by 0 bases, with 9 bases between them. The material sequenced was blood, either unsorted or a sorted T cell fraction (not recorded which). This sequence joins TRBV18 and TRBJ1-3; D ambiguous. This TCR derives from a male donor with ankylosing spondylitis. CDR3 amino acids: CASSPGRHSGNTIYF. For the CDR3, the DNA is TGTGCCAGCTCACCCGGACGGCACTCTGGAAACACCATATATTTT.